This T cell receptor (beta chain) originates from a study of T cell responses to AZD1222 COVID-19 vaccine. Germline V gene lookup returns CDR1 LGHDT and CDR2 YNNKEL (reference sequence). The CDR3 length is 15 residues. V was pared by 0 bases and J by 2 bases, with 8 bases between. As to this clone: Its cognate antigen is unknown.

Overall study findings and caveats: Vaccine-associated CD4 TCRs spanned spike, dominant at 160-218 and 743-854. Scientists sampled the repertoires only once the peak T cell response had passed.

Sequencing was performed with immunoSEQ multiplex PCR; in TCRdb, only in-frame clones are kept and a portion is missing. Of 60,000 to 100,000 clones in the sample, roughly 87% were seen once. The chain carries TRBV3-1 (or the pseudogene TRBV3-2) and TRBJ2-1; D not resolved. Sample: peripheral blood, taken on day 0 of AZD1222 vaccination. The TCR was taken from an adult in good health. The CDR3 loop is CASSQEVGAYNEQFF. CDR3 sequence (DNA): TGTGCCAGCAGCCAAGAAGTCGGCGCCTACAATGAGCAGTTCTTC.